This T cell receptor beta chain was documented in a study of vaccination and CD4 T cells after COVID-19. This sample's treatment: roughly ten-day PBMC culture with coronavirus spike peptide pools or control peptides (ViraFEST assay). Ahead of the COVID-19 pandemic (2011-2018), the CD4+ T cells of the unexposed donor were collected. About this clonotype: Its antigen is unknown.

With the Oncomine TCR Beta short-read assay, DNA from cultured CD4+ T cells was sequenced. Using its own MiXCR run on the PCR reads, TCRdb lists one record per CDR3 protein. Of several thousand distinct CDR3 sequences listed, 46% are singletons. The CDR3 covers 15 residues. V lost 5 bases, J lost 1 base, and 15 bases lay in between. The germline gives CDR1 ENHRY, CDR2 SYGVKD. The sequencing sample was made of CD4+ T cells from blood, cultured in vitro. The V gene is TRBV10-3, the J gene TRBJ2-7; no clear D gene. The sequence came from a human donor in good health. The CDR3 here is CAISMSRAVSYEQYF. The CDR3 DNA sequence: TGTGCCATCAGTATGTCCCGGGCCGTTTCCTACGAGCAGTACTTC.